What follows describes a single T cell receptor beta chain. These data come from a study of OX40 agonist ivuxolimab in advanced cancers. Trimming stripped 2 bases from V and 8 bases from J, with 15 bases between. Germline CDR1 MNHEY, CDR2 SMNVEV (reference sequence). The CDR3 covers 14 residues. TCRdb's table, derived via immunoSEQ multiplex PCR, lists solely in-frame clones and lacks some. The sample has tens of thousands of clones, approximately 88% seen once; the top ten hold under 3.5%. This receptor was obtained from an adult with an advanced solid tumor such as melanoma, head and neck, liver or kidney cancer. Sequenced material: CD4+ or CD8+ T cells sorted from blood, taken in a trial of the OX40 agonist ivuxolimab. This chain links TRBV27 with TRBJ1-2; maybe TRBD1 (5 bases). The CDR3 sequence: CASSLHDSIGGYTF. CDR3 coding DNA: TGTGCCAGCAGTTTACACGACAGCATCGGGGGCTACACCTTC.